The 3 T cell receptor beta chains reported below all come from one sample, sequenced in a study of T cell responses to AZD1222 COVID-19 vaccine. Sequenced by immunoSEQ multiplex PCR; TCRdb stores in-frame clones only, minus some. This table holds 130,000 or so clones, about 88% found once. The specimen was peripheral blood, collected 28 days after the second AZD1222 dose. All receptors come from an adult who received the AZD1222 COVID-19 vaccine.

The rearrangement uses TRBV9 and TRBJ2-3; 7 bases are a match to TRBD2. The trim removed 4 bases at V and 11 bases at J, leaving 10 bases unmatched. CDR1 and CDR2 (germline): SGDLS, YYNGEE. This CDR3 comprises 13 residues. CDR3 protein: CASSHTQGGGQYF. CDR3 in DNA: TGTGCCAGCAGCCATACTCAGGGCGGGGGGCAGTATTTT.

V usage is TRBV7-9 and J usage is TRBJ1-1, with TRBD1 matching 8 bases. This CDR3 is built from 14 residues. The junction had 7 bases not matched to a gene; V was cut back by 4 bases and J by 6 bases. Looked up from germline, CDR1 is SEHNR and CDR2 is FQNEAQ (reference sequence). In DNA, the CDR3 is TGTGCCAGCAGCTCCCGACAGGGGATGGCTGAAGCTTTCTTT. Translating it yields CASSSRQGMAEAFF.

The chain joins TRBV19 to TRBJ2-7; tentatively, D is TRBD2 (6 bases). Trimming cost V 5 bases and J 4 bases, with 18 bases left between them. Germline lookup yields CDR1 LNHDA and CDR2 SQIVND (reference sequence). The CDR3 has 15 amino acids. DNA of the CDR3: TGTGCCAGTAGTCTGTCCACGGGAGCCGGATACGAGCAGTACTTC. Encoded protein: CASSLSTGAGYEQYF.